These T cell receptor beta chains were read from a single sample in a study of regulatory T cells in long-lasting Graves disease. TCRdb re-called the multiplex PCR reads with MiXCR, one entry per CDR3 protein. The sample contains 500,000 or so distinct CDR3 sequences, around 15% of which appear only once. In addition, the sample was reused for a study of T cells in Graves' hyperthyroidism and ophthalmopathy.

The specimen was peripheral blood mononuclear cells (PBMCs), collected at new diagnosis, from a patient treated with antithyroid drugs. These receptors were obtained from a man aged 35-49 years with Graves disease. Both conserved end residues are part of each CDR3. A D gene is named only where the DNA matches it firmly. The size field is filled for only some rows; it gives once, few, many or a size class.

j_gene,v_gene,len,d_gene,abundance,CDR3nt,CDR3aa
TRBJ2-5,TRBV12-3/TRBV12-4,14,TRBD1,many,TGTGCCAGCAGTGGACAGGGGGCTTGGGAGACCCAGTACTTC,CASSGQGAWETQYF
TRBJ2-7,TRBV7-3,13,TRBD1,many,TGTGCCAGCAGCGGCGGGACAGGATCCGAGCAGTACTTC,CASSGGTGSEQYF
TRBJ1-1,TRBV13,14,.,few,TGTGCCAGCAACCTACCAGGGACGAACACTGAAGCTTTCTTT,CASNLPGTNTEAFF
TRBJ2-5,TRBV19,13,TRBD2,few,TGTGCCACTGGACCCGGGGGGTTCGAGACCCAGTACTTC,CATGPGGFETQYF
TRBJ2-5,TRBV6-5,16,TRBD1,few,TGTGCCAGCAGTTACTCGTTCTACAGGGGGCAAGAGACCCAGTACTTC,CASSYSFYRGQETQYF
TRBJ2-7,TRBV10-1,13,.,few,TGCGCCAGCAGTGATAATCCGGGTGGGGAGCAGTACTTC,CASSDNPGGEQYF
TRBJ2-3,TRBV11-2,16,.,many,TGTGCCAGCAGCTTAGTTGGGTCCGGGCTTACAGATACGCAGTATTTT,CASSLVGSGLTDTQYF
TRBJ2-7,TRBV29-1,12,TRBD1,.,TGCAGCGTGACCGGACAGGGCTACGAGCAGTACTTC,CSVTGQGYEQYF
TRBJ1-1,TRBV30,12,.,few,TGTGCCTGGAGCCCGGGGGTCACTGAAGCTTTCTTT,CAWSPGVTEAFF
TRBJ2-7,TRBV20-1,14,TRBD1,many,TGCAGTGCTAGTCCGGGACAGGGTGAAGTCGAGCAGTACTTC,CSASPGQGEVEQYF
TRBJ1-1,TRBV12-3/TRBV12-4,15,.,many,TGTGCCAGCAGTCCCCCCGCGGACATGAACACTGAAGCTTTCTTT,CASSPPADMNTEAFF
TRBJ1-5,TRBV11-2,13,.,many,TGTGCCAGCAGCTTAGGTTGGGATCAGCCCCAGCATTTT,CASSLGWDQPQHF
TRBJ2-1,TRBV7-9,12,.,few,TGTGCCAGCAGCTTTACCCGGGCTGAGCAGTTCTTC,CASSFTRAEQFF
TRBJ1-2,TRBV28,12,TRBD1,many,TGTGCCATCCCGGACAGGGGCTATGGCTACACCTTC,CAIPDRGYGYTF
TRBJ1-5,TRBV19,15,TRBD1,few,TGTGCCAGTAGTATAACGGGACAGGGGTATCAGCCCCAGCATTTT,CASSITGQGYQPQHF
TRBJ1-1,TRBV5-1,14,.,.,TGCGCCAGCAGCCTAGACCCTTCGAACACTGAAGCTTTCTTT,CASSLDPSNTEAFF
TRBJ2-7,TRBV4-1,16,TRBD2,few,TGCGCCAGCAGCCAAGTGGGACTAGCGGGTTCCTACGAGCAGTACTTC,CASSQVGLAGSYEQYF
TRBJ1-2,TRBV24-1,12,.,many,TGTGCCACCAGTGATTGGGTGCACGGCTACACCTTC,CATSDWVHGYTF
TRBJ2-5,TRBV29-1,12,TRBD2,many,TGCAGCGTCCCTAGCGGGAGAGAGACCCAGTACTTC,CSVPSGRETQYF
TRBJ2-1,TRBV3-1,12,TRBD2,many,TGTGCCAGCAGCCAACTAGCGGGAGAGCAGTTCTTC,CASSQLAGEQFF
TRBJ2-2,TRBV2,16,.,.,TGTGCCAGCAGTGAACAGGGCGGGACAAACACCGGGGAGCTGTTTTTT,CASSEQGGTNTGELFF
TRBJ1-1,TRBV20-1,13,TRBD1,many,TGCAGTGCTAGATTGACAGGGATAACTGAAGCTTTCTTT,CSARLTGITEAFF
TRBJ1-1,TRBV3-1,11,.,many,TGTGCCAGCAGCTGGGACTCTGAAGCTTTCTTT,CASSWDSEAFF
TRBJ2-2,TRBV18,14,.,many,TGTGCCAGCTCTGAGTGGGGAGACACCGGGGAGCTGTTTTTT,CASSEWGDTGELFF
TRBJ2-7,TRBV27,16,.,.,TGTGCCAGCAGCCGCAAAACAGGGACCGTCTTTTTTGAGCAGTACTTC,CASSRKTGTVFFEQYF
TRBJ2-5,TRBV20-1,10,.,many,TGCGGGGCAGGTCCCGGGACCCAGTACTTC,CGAGPGTQYF
TRBJ2-7,TRBV11-2,15,.,many,TGTGCCACCGAAGGGAGGGGGTATAGCTCCTACGAGCAGTACTTC,CATEGRGYSSYEQYF
TRBJ2-1,TRBV24-1,15,TRBD2,many,TGTGCCACCAGTGATACAAGGACTAGTCGCAATGAGCAGTTCTTC,CATSDTRTSRNEQFF
TRBJ2-7,TRBV6-1,14,TRBD2,.,TGTGCCAGCAGTCCAGCGGGAGGGCCGTTCGAGCAGTACTTC,CASSPAGGPFEQYF
TRBJ2-5,TRBV12-3/TRBV12-4,15,.,few,TGTGCCAGCAGTCCTCTCCGGGGCGGGCAAGAGACCCAGTACTTC,CASSPLRGGQETQYF
TRBJ2-7,TRBV12-3/TRBV12-4,15,.,many,TGTGCCAGCACGGCGGGTGGGAGGCTTACCTACGAGCAGTACTTC,CASTAGGRLTYEQYF
TRBJ2-1,TRBV5-5,16,TRBD2,many,TGTGCCAGCAGCTCCGCTAGCGGGAGGGTTTCCGGTGAGCAGTTCTTC,CASSSASGRVSGEQFF
TRBJ2-1,TRBV9,16,TRBD2,many,TGTGCCAGCAGCGTAGCAGGGCTAGCGGGATACAATGAGCAGTTCTTC,CASSVAGLAGYNEQFF
TRBJ2-5,TRBV28,17,TRBD2,many,TGTGCCAGCACCCCCAGGAGGCTAGCGGGTCGGGGAGAGACCCAGTACTTC,CASTPRRLAGRGETQYF
TRBJ2-2,TRBV20-1,13,.,many,TGCAGTGCTAGAGAGTTCATAGCCGGGGAGCTGTTTTTT,CSAREFIAGELFF
TRBJ2-2,TRBV30,13,TRBD2,.,TGTGCCTGGAGTGAACTAGCGGAGGGGGAGCTGTTTTTT,CAWSELAEGELFF
TRBJ2-7,TRBV2,14,.,many,TGTGCCAGCAGTGGAGACAGCGTTTCCTACGAGCAGTACTTC,CASSGDSVSYEQYF
TRBJ1-1,TRBV7-9,15,TRBD1,many,TGTGCCAGCAGACGGACAGGGGGTGTCGGCACTGAAGCTTTCTTT,CASRRTGGVGTEAFF
TRBJ2-4,TRBV18,15,.,many,TGTGCCAGCTCACCGTCATACCTAGCCAAAAACATTCAGTACTTC,CASSPSYLAKNIQYF
TRBJ2-7,TRBV6-1,12,TRBD2,.,TGTGCCGGCAGCAGGGAGGGCGACGAGCAGTACTTC,CAGSREGDEQYF
TRBJ2-5,TRBV2,13,.,many,TGTGCCAGCAGTGGGCGTCCCCAAGAGACCCAGTACTTC,CASSGRPQETQYF
TRBJ2-3,TRBV5-6,15,.,.,TGTGCCAGCAGCTTTAGTGGATCTAGCACAGATACGCAGTATTTT,CASSFSGSSTDTQYF
TRBJ2-2,TRBV20-1,14,.,many,TGCAGTGCTAGGGCTAGTTCCAGGGCCGGGGAGCTGTTTTTT,CSARASSRAGELFF
TRBJ2-1,TRBV7-9,14,TRBD1,few,TGTGCCAGCATCCCACAGGGGGCAGTCGATGAGCAGTTCTTC,CASIPQGAVDEQFF